These 17 T cell receptor beta chains came from one sample sequenced in a study of shared clonotypes between healthy human individuals. Libraries were prepared by immunoSEQ multiplex PCR; TCRdb keeps only in-frame clonotypes and omits some of them. The profile shows approximately 2.5 million clones, over 85% of them singletons. The sequencing input was naive CD4+ T cells sorted from blood. Subset here: CD45RA+ positively selected. These receptors were collected from a man younger than 30 in good health.

J is TRBJ2-7 and V is TRBV18; TRBD1 matches at 8 bases. V gave up 5 bases and J gave up 5 bases; unmatched junction bases: 11. This CDR3 comprises 15 residues. The germline V gene encodes CDR1 KGHSH and CDR2 LQKENI. CDR3 nucleotides: TGTGCCAGCTCATTATGGACAGGGCGGCTGGACGAGCAGTACTTC. Translation gives CASSLWTGRLDEQYF.

The chain's CDR3 is CASSLAGHLGDTQYF. CDR3 DNA sequence: TGTGCCAGCAGCCTAGCGGGACACCTGGGGGATACGCAGTATTTT. This chain links TRBV14 with TRBJ2-3; TRBD2 matches at 8 bases. Losses at the gene ends were 4 bases for V and 6 bases for J; bases not matched to a gene: 9. The length of the CDR3 is 15 residues. From germline, CDR1 is SGHDN and CDR2 FVKESK.

J is TRBJ2-3 and V is TRBV28, with a weak D call TRBD1 (5 bases). The germline V gene has CDR1 MDHEN and CDR2 SYDVKM. With 7 bases removed from V and 0 bases from J, the gap between germline ends came to 11 bases. The CDR3 is 14 residues long. The chain's CDR3 is CASTSTASTDTQYF. CDR3 nucleotides: TGTGCCAGCACCTCGACAGCTAGCACAGATACGCAGTATTTT.

This chain connects TRBV30 to TRBJ2-1; possible D gene TRBD2, 5 bases. The CDR3 runs to 15 residues. Trimming pared 0 bases from V and 8 bases from J, leaving 17 bases between. Germline V gene lookup returns CDR1 GTSNPN and CDR2 SVGIG (reference sequence). The CDR3 loop reads CAWSVGSPVGDEQFF. In DNA, the CDR3 is TGTGCCTGGAGTGTGGGGAGCCCGGTCGGAGATGAGCAGTTCTTC.

CDR3 nucleotide sequence: TGTGCCAGCAGTTTTACGGGACAGGGTGGCTATGGCTACACCTTC. Amino acids: CASSFTGQGGYGYTF. The chain combines TRBV28 with TRBJ1-2, with 9 positions matching TRBD1. There are 15 residues in the CDR3. Trimming removed 3 bases from V and 4 bases from J; junction bases left unmatched: 6. Per germline, CDR1 MDHEN and CDR2 SYDVKM.

A word on this clone: The sample has other DNA sequences that encode this CDR3 too. V and J are TRBV7-2 and TRBJ2-7; the match to TRBD2 covers 10 bases. The CDR3 has 15 amino acids. Per germline, CDR1 SGHTA and CDR2 FQGNSA. V gave up 1 base and J gave up 2 bases; unmatched junction bases: 2. CDR3 loop: CASSLGLAGPYEQYF. In nucleotides, the CDR3 is TGTGCCAGCAGCTTAGGACTAGCGGGTCCCTACGAGCAGTACTTC.

CDR3: CASSMELAQETQYF. CDR3 DNA sequence: TGTGCCAGCAGCATGGAACTAGCCCAAGAGACCCAGTACTTC. The chain carries TRBV5-5 and TRBJ2-5; D may be TRBD2 (6 bases). The ends were cut back, 4 bases at V and 1 base at J, with 11 bases in the middle. CDR3 length equals 14 residues. Germline loops: CDR1 SGHKS, CDR2 YYEKEE (reference sequence).

J is TRBJ2-3 and V is TRBV2; TRBD2 is a possible D gene (6 bases). The CDR3 is 13 residues long. Trimming left V 10 bases short and J 0 bases short, with 11 bases between. The germline V gene encodes CDR1 SNHLY and CDR2 FYNNEI. The CDR3 region is CATRDWSTDTQYF. CDR3 nucleotide sequence: TGTGCCACTCGGGACTGGAGCACAGATACGCAGTATTTT.

In regard to this clone: The sample holds other DNA sequences that translate to the same CDR3. V usage is TRBV7-2 and J usage is TRBJ2-3; D uncertain. This CDR3 comprises 12 residues. CDR1 is SGHTA, CDR2 FQGNSA, per germline. Trimming left V 1 base short and J 6 bases short, with 5 bases between. For the CDR3, the DNA is TGTGCCAGCAGCTTAGATTCGGATACGCAGTATTTT. Its protein is CASSLDSDTQYF. Variable domain in full (rest from reference TRBV7-2 and TRBJ2-3): GAGVSQSPSNKVTEKGKDVELRCDPISGHTALYWYRQSLGQGLEFLIYFQGNSAPDKSGLPSDRFSAERTGGSVSTLTIQRTQQEDSAVYLCASSLDSDTQYFGPGTRLTVL.

The rearrangement joins TRBV6-1 to TRBJ2-5; TRBD2 matches 12 bases. CDR1 and CDR2 (germline): MNHNS, SASEGT. J was trimmed by 4 bases and V by 6 bases; bases with no gene match: 6. The CDR3 is 15 amino acids. CDR3 DNA sequence: TGTGCCAGCAGGGCTAGCGGGAGGGCCCTAGAGACCCAGTACTTC. Translated, it gives CASRASGRALETQYF.

CDR3 loop: CASSPLNRGDNQPQHF. The CDR3 DNA reads TGCGCCAGCAGTCCACTAAACAGGGGGGACAATCAGCCCCAGCATTTT. The chain employs TRBV23-1 and TRBJ1-5, with 8 bases aligning to TRBD1. TRBV23-1 is sorted into the ORF group, with uncertain function. The CDR3 totals 16 residues. With V trimmed by 4 bases and J by 3 bases, 8 bases remained unmatched.

The CDR3 spells CASSLGTGAYEQYF. The CDR3 nucleotides read TGTGCCAGCAGCTTAGGGACAGGTGCCTACGAGCAGTACTTC. V and J are TRBV11-3 and TRBJ2-7; the match to TRBD1 covers 7 bases. Trimming took 1 base from V and 2 from J; bases not matched to a gene: 2. The V gene's germline CDR1 is SGHNT and CDR2 YENEEA. This CDR3 is built from 14 residues.

The chain links TRBV10-3 to TRBJ1-2; D gene ambiguous. Germline lookup yields CDR1 ENHRY and CDR2 SYGVKD. The CDR3 totals 12 residues. V lost 3 bases and J 8 bases, leaving 10 bases between the germline ends. In nucleotides, the CDR3 is TGTGCCATCAGTGACTTAAATTGGGGCTACACCTTC. Protein sequence: CAISDLNWGYTF.

V gene TRBV19 combines with J gene TRBJ1-1; 7 nucleotides agree with TRBD1. After removal of 4 bases from V and 0 bases from J, the junction contained 5 bases not matched to a gene. The length of the CDR3 is 15 residues. Germline-derived CDR1 and CDR2 are LNHDA and SQIVND (reference sequence). This chain's CDR3 is CASSTTGSMNTEAFF. DNA for the CDR3: TGTGCCAGTAGTACGACAGGGAGCATGAACACTGAAGCTTTCTTT. The entire variable domain, with the rest obtained from reference TRBV19 and TRBJ1-1, is as follows: DGGITQSPKYLFRKEGQNVTLSCEQNLNHDAMYWYRQDPGQGLRLIYYSQIVNDFQKGDIAEGYSVSREKKESFPLTVTSAQKNPTAFYLCASSTTGSMNTEAFFGQGTRLTVV.

This chain uses TRBV30 with TRBJ2-2, with D possibly being TRBD2 (6 bases). The V end lost 4 bases, the J end lost 0 bases, and 9 bases lay between the germline ends. The CDR3 loop spans 14 amino acids. Germline values: CDR1 GTSNPN, CDR2 SVGIG (reference sequence). The CDR3 sequence: CAWTRLANTGELFF. CDR3 nucleotides: TGTGCCTGGACCCGACTAGCGAACACCGGGGAGCTGTTTTTT. Supplemented by reference TRBV30 and TRBJ2-2, the full variable domain reads SQTIHQWPATLVQPVGSPLSLECTVEGTSNPNLYWYRQAAGRGLQLLFYSVGIGQISSEVPQNLSASRPQDRQFILSSKKLLLSDSGFYLCAWTRLANTGELFFGEGSRLTVL.

This chain links TRBV27 with TRBJ2-5; no reliable D call. This CDR3 region has 15 residues. Trimming stripped 7 bases from V and 2 bases from J, with 17 bases between. Germline assignment: CDR1 MNHEY and CDR2 SMNVEV (reference sequence). CDR3 residues: CASTLGTGFQETQYF. The CDR3 region has the DNA TGTGCCAGCACCCTCGGAACGGGCTTTCAAGAGACCCAGTACTTC.

J is TRBJ1-2 and V is TRBV2, with a tentative D call TRBD1 (5 bases). The V end was cut by 7 bases, the J end by 8 bases, with 20 bases between. CDR3 size: 14 residues. Per germline, CDR1 SNHLY and CDR2 FYNNEI. CDR3 region: CASTSMTARYGYTF. CDR3 coding DNA: TGTGCCAGCACGAGCATGACAGCTCGTTACGGCTACACCTTC.